The sequence of this T cell receptor beta chain was determined in a study of T cells in localized non-small cell lung cancer. CDR3 length: 13 residues. Germline values: CDR1 SNHLY, CDR2 FYNNEI. V was cut by 4 bases and J by 4 bases, with 10 bases left in between. Overall study results and limits: In uninvolved adjacent lung, T cell clonality reached its highest value, exceeding tumor. The appearance of a median 57 of the top 100 tumor clones was seen in adjacent lung. Sequencing covered just one tumor region, so heterogeneity cannot be ruled out.

As for this clone: The antigen is not known.

Data came from immunoSEQ multiplex PCR; TCRdb stores just in-frame clones and leaves some out. The sample consists of around 100,000 clones, roughly 89% of them appearing once. The source material was peripheral blood, sampled before any cancer treatment. V gene TRBV2 combines with J gene TRBJ1-2; TRBD1 might be the D (5 bases). This clonotype was sampled from a man between 35 and 75 years old with stage I squamous cell lung carcinoma. The CDR3 DNA is TGTGCCAGCAGTGGGGAGGGGTCCTATGGCTACACCTTC. This translates into CASSGEGSYGYTF.